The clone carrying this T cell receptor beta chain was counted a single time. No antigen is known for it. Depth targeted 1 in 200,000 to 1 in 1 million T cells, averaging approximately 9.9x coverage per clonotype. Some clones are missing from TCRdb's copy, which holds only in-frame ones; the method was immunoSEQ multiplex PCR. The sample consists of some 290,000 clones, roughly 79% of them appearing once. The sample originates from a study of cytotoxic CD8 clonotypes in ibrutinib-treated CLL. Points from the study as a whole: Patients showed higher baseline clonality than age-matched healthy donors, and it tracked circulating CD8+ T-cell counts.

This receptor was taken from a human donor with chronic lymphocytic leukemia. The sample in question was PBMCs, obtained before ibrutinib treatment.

In DNA form, the CDR3 reads TGTGCCAGCAGTTACGACGGGACCGGCAATCAGCCCCAGCATTTT. Translated: CASSYDGTGNQPQHF. The chain is built from TRBV6-5 and TRBJ1-5; perhaps TRBD1 as D (5 bases). This CDR3 is built from 15 residues. The germline gives CDR1 MNHEY, CDR2 SVGAGI. V shed 2 bases and J shed 2 bases, with 10 bases lying between them.